This note documents a single T cell receptor beta chain sequence. This sample was taken from a study of CD8 T cells in Susac syndrome. RNA in amounts of about 0.45 to 1 ug was reverse transcribed with random hexamers. MiXCR, applied by TCRdb to the immunoSEQ multiplex PCR reads, yields one record per CDR3 protein. The top ten clones hold 0.1% of a sample with 150,000 to 200,000 distinct CDR3 sequences, roughly 92% of them seen once. The authors sequenced TCR beta from blood CD8+ and CD4+ T cells. The CDR3 sequence is 13 residues long. V dropped 4 bases and J dropped 4 bases, with 8 bases sitting between them. From germline, CDR1 is LNHDA and CDR2 SQIVND (reference sequence).

Sequencing was done on a sample of CD4+ T cells from PBMCs. The V call is TRBV19, the J call TRBJ1-5; TRBD1 might be the D (5 bases). The TCR comes from a human donor in good health. The CDR3 spells CASSNGANQPQHF. CDR3 nucleotides: TGTGCCAGTAGTAATGGGGCGAATCAGCCCCAGCATTTT.